This entry lists 12 T cell receptor beta chains sequenced from one sample in a study of technical replicates of blood from a few donors. Sequenced by immunoSEQ multiplex PCR; TCRdb stores in-frame clones only, minus some. This table holds around 93,000 clones, just under 95% found once. The sample was T cells isolated from PBMCs. The receptors derive from a human donor in good health.

V usage is TRBV4-1 and J usage is TRBJ2-7, with 7 bases that match TRBD1. V lost 5 bases to trimming and J lost 2 bases; unmatched junction nucleotides: 9. Germline V CDR1 and CDR2: MGHRA, YSYEKL. This CDR3 has 15 residues. The CDR3 loop is CASSASGTVAYEQYF. The CDR3 DNA follows: TGCGCCAGCAGCGCCTCGGGGACAGTAGCCTACGAGCAGTACTTC.

The rearrangement links TRBV5-1 to TRBJ2-7; D gene ambiguous. Germline CDR1 reads SGHRS; CDR2 reads YFSETQ. The length of the CDR3 is 14 residues. Trimming removed 0 bases at V and 4 bases at J, with 11 bases between. The CDR3 DNA reads TGCGCCAGCAGCTTGGTACAGTTCGGTTACGAGCAGTACTTC. Its protein is CASSLVQFGYEQYF.

The chain carries TRBV11-2 and TRBJ1-1, with D possibly being TRBD1 (5 bases). Germline V lookup: CDR1 SGHAT, CDR2 FQNNGV. The CDR3 spans 16 residues. With 2 bases removed from V and 3 bases from J, the gap between germline ends came to 16 bases. The CDR3 bases are TGTGCCAGCAGCTTAAAATTCGGACAAGCTCACACTGAAGCTTTCTTT. Its translation: CASSLKFGQAHTEAFF.

V gene TRBV27 combines with J gene TRBJ2-7; TRBD1 matches 9 bases. The ends lost 0 bases at V and 2 bases at J; junction bases unmatched: 2. This CDR3 spans 15 amino acids. The germline gives CDR1 MNHEY, CDR2 SMNVEV (reference sequence). CDR3 amino acids: CASSLSGQGPYEQYF. Written as DNA, the CDR3 is TGTGCCAGCAGTTTATCGGGACAGGGTCCCTACGAGCAGTACTTC.

This clone came up a few times. The chain is built from TRBV20-1 and TRBJ2-7, with TRBD1 matching over 7 bases. The CDR3 runs to 11 residues. J gave up 6 bases and V 5 bases, and 4 bases lay outside the gene matches. The V gene's germline CDR1 is DFQATT and CDR2 SNEGSKA (reference sequence). CDR3 sequence (DNA): TGCAGTGCTGAACCAGGGGGCGAGCAGTACTTC. This codes for CSAEPGGEQYF.

This clone was recorded only once. The rearrangement uses TRBV5-8 and TRBJ2-7; a possible D gene is TRBD2 (5 bases). Germline CDR1 is SGHTS and CDR2 is YDEGEE. This CDR3 is built from 16 residues. V was trimmed by 0 bases and J by 3 bases, leaving 16 bases between them. CDR3 DNA: TGTGCCAGCAGCTTGGCCGAGTGGGCAGAGGGCTACGAGCAGTACTTC. It yields the protein CASSLAEWAEGYEQYF.

The J gene is TRBJ1-1, the V gene TRBV7-3; no reliable D call. The CDR3 length is 15 residues. Germline assignment: CDR1 SGHTA and CDR2 FQGTGA. Between the trimmed V and J ends, which lost 0 bases and 0 bases, there was a span of 8 bases. The CDR3 loop reads CASSLTGGVNTEAFF. The CDR3 DNA reads as TGTGCCAGCAGCTTAACAGGCGGAGTGAACACTGAAGCTTTCTTT. The whole variable domain, remainder taken from reference TRBV7-3 and TRBJ1-1, is GAGVSQTPSNKVTEKGKYVELRCDPISGHTALYWYRQSLGQGPEFLIYFQGTGAADDSGLPNDRFFAVRPEGSVSTLKIQRTERGDSAVYLCASSLTGGVNTEAFFGQGTRLTVV.

This sequence joins TRBV9 and TRBJ2-1; D perhaps matches TRBD2 (6 bases). Trimming shortened V by 5 bases and J by 3 bases, and 12 bases separated the two germline ends. CDR1 and CDR2 from the germline V gene are SGDLS and YYNGEE. The CDR3 has 14 amino acids. In nucleotides, the CDR3 is TGTGCCAGCAGAGGTGCTAGCGTCTACAATGAGCAGTTCTTC. Its protein product is CASRGASVYNEQFF.

This rearrangement joins TRBV7-2 to TRBJ2-1, with TRBD2 as a possible D gene (6 bases). Between the trimmed V and J ends, which lost 7 bases and 7 bases, there was a span of 14 bases. The CDR3 length is 13 residues. The germline CDR1 and CDR2 sequences are SGHTA and FQGNSA. CDR3: CASNGLGRNEQFF. The CDR3 DNA reads TGTGCCAGCAATGGCCTTGGGAGGAATGAGCAGTTCTTC.

V is TRBV7-9 and J is TRBJ2-1, with 8 nucleotides matching TRBD1. J gave up 5 bases and V 10 bases, and 7 bases lay outside the gene matches. Looked up from germline, CDR1 is SEHNR and CDR2 is FQNEAQ (reference sequence). The CDR3 sequence is 13 residues long. The CDR3 loop reads CATTGDYHNEQFF. CDR3 DNA: TGTGCCACGACAGGGGATTACCACAATGAGCAGTTCTTC.

The chain employs TRBV6-6 and TRBJ2-1; TRBD2 matches at 9 bases. This CDR3 is built from 14 residues. Germline trimming cut 9 bases from V and 6 bases from J; bases unmatched to any gene: 9. Per the germline V gene, CDR1 is MNHNY and CDR2 is SVGAGI (reference sequence). CDR3: CASSMIAGANEQFF. The CDR3 DNA follows: TGTGCCAGTTCGATGATAGCGGGAGCCAATGAGCAGTTCTTC.

The V call is TRBV14, the J call TRBJ1-1, with 7 bases fitting TRBD1. J gave up 1 base and V 5 bases, and 4 bases lay outside the gene matches. Per germline, CDR1 SGHDN and CDR2 FVKESK. The CDR3 totals 14 residues. CDR3 protein: CASSTGQPNTEAFF. CDR3 DNA sequence: TGTGCCAGCAGCACGGGACAGCCGAACACTGAAGCTTTCTTT.